The source of this T cell receptor (beta chain) is a study of T cells after yellow fever vaccination. This clonotype showed up just a few times. Its antigen is as yet unknown. MiXCR was run by TCRdb on the 5' RACE reads, yielding one entry per CDR3 protein. This table holds some 560,000 distinct CDR3 sequences, less than 20% found once. Study results and limitations: The bulk population could contribute abundant contaminating clonotypes to FACS-sorted repertoires. Just a small share of clonotypes turned up in the CD4 compartment as well as the CD8 compartment.

From germline, CDR1 is MNHNS and CDR2 SASEGT. V lost 5 bases and J 4 bases, leaving 11 bases between the germline ends. The CDR3 spans 14 residues. V usage is TRBV6-1 and J usage is TRBJ2-2; weak D call: TRBD1 (6 bases). The TCR originated in a man between 18 and 29 years old who received the YFV17D yellow fever vaccine. Sequences were derived from PBMCs, sampled 5 days after the first yellow fever vaccination. The CDR3 region is CASSRDTVTGELFF. The CDR3 DNA sequence: TGTGCCAGCAGTCGGGACACCGTCACCGGGGAGCTGTTTTTT.